Listed below are T cell receptor beta chains from one sample, sequenced in a study of blood T cells in healthy people across ages. Each CDR3 protein gets one entry after TCRdb re-called the 5' RACE reads with MiXCR. The top ten clones hold roughly 20% of a sample with 800,000 or so distinct CDR3 sequences, 35% to 60% of them seen once. Specimen: blood. The receptors originated from a man of 80 years or more in good health. Each CDR3 is given with its conserved first and last residue. Some rows mark clone size as missing; the rest say once, few, many or name a class of expanded clone.

v_call cdr3_length clone_size cdr3_aa
TRBV4-2 13 . CASSQDNFGTQYF
TRBV28 17 few CASSSSGTGILNSPLHF
TRBV11-3 15 few CASSLRGTGGDEQFF
TRBV4-3 17 . CASSQDRGTGGANVLTF
TRBV6-2/TRBV6-3 16 few CASSYDLLAGSETQYF
TRBV4-3 13 many CASSHGAANVLTF
TRBV20-1 13 . CSAAGDRSNEQYF
TRBV7-3 15 . CASSVRDRGQGGYTF
TRBV20-1 16 . CSATGLAGGSYNEQFF
TRBV12-3/TRBV12-4 15 . CANSPGTEVYNEQYF
TRBV12-3/TRBV12-4 15 . CASSNDEPSYNEQFF
TRBV5-1 15 few CASSQVGGGAYEQFF
TRBV5-1 15 few CASSSMTGGNNEQFF
TRBV29-1 13 many CSVNGLAGETQYF
TRBV6-1 15 few CASSPGTGNGREQYF
TRBV20-1 15 . CSARAPSGGTDTQYF
TRBV28 17 . CASSPYLRLAGGNEQYF
TRBV7-2 13 few CASSMDRANEQFF
TRBV12-3/TRBV12-4 15 . CASSFTRTLGGELFF
TRBV7-8 17 few CASSLLGGREFQETQYF